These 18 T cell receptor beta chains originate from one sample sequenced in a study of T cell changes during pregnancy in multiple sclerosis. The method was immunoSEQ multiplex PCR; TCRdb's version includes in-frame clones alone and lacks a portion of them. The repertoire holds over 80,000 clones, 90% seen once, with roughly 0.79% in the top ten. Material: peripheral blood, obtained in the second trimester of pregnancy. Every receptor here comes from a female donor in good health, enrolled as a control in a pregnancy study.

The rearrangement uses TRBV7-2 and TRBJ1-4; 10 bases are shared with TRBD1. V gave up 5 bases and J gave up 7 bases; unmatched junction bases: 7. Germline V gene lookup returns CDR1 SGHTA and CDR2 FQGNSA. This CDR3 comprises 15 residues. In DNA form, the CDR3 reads TGTGCCAGCAGCAGAGACAGGGGGCGAGGTGAAAAACTGTTTTTT. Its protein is CASSRDRGRGEKLFF.

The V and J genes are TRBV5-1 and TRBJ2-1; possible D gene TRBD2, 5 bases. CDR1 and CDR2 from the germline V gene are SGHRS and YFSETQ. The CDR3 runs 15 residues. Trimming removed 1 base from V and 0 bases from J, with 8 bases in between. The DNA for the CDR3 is TGCGCCAGCAGCTTGACGGGAACCTCCTACAATGAGCAGTTCTTC. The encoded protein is CASSLTGTSYNEQFF.

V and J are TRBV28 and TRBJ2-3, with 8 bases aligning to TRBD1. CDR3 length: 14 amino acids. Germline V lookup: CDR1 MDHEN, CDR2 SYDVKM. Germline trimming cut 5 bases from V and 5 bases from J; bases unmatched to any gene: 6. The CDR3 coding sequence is TGTGCCAGCAGTAGAGCCAGGGGGCAAGATACGCAGTATTTT. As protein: CASSRARGQDTQYF. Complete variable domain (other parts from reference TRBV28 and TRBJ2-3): DVKVTQSSRYLVKRTGEKVFLECVQDMDHENMFWYRQDPGLGLRLIYFSYDVKMKEKGDIPEGYSVSREKKERFSLILESASTNQTSMYLCASSRARGQDTQYFGPGTRLTVL.

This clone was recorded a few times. CDR3 region: CASRNPGQRNTEAFF. CDR3 DNA sequence: TGTGCCAGTAGAAACCCCGGACAGCGGAACACTGAAGCTTTCTTT. This chain joins TRBV19 and TRBJ1-1; TRBD1 might be the D (6 bases). The CDR3 is 15 residues long. Trimming pared 6 bases from V and 1 base from J, leaving 15 bases between. In germline, CDR1 is LNHDA, CDR2 SQIVND (reference sequence).

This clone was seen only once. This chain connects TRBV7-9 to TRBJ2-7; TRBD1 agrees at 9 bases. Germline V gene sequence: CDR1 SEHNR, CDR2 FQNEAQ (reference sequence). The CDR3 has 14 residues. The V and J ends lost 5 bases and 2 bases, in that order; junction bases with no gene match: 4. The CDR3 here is CASSPRQGAYEQYF. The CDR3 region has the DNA TGTGCCAGCAGCCCGAGACAGGGGGCCTACGAGCAGTACTTC.

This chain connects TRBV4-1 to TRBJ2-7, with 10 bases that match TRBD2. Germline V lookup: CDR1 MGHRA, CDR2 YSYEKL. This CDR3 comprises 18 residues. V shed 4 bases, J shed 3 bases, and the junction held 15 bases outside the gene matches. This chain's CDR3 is CASSLAATSGRGLYEQYF. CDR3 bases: TGCGCCAGCAGCCTCGCCGCCACCAGCGGGAGGGGACTCTACGAGCAGTACTTC.

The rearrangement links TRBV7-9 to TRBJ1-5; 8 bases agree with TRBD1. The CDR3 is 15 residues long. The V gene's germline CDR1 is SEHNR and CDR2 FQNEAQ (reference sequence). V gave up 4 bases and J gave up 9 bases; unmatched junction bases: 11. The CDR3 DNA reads TGTGCCAGCAGCTCCTGGGACAGGCAAGAGGGGCCCCAGCATTTT. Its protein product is CASSSWDRQEGPQHF.

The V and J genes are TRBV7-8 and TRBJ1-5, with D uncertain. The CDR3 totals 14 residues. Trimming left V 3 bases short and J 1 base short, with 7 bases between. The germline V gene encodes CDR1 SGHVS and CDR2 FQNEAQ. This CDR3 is CASSFLGSNQPQHF. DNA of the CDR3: TGTGCCAGCAGCTTCCTGGGCAGCAATCAGCCCCAGCATTTT.

The DNA of the CDR3 is TGTGCCAGCAGCCCGGGACTAGCGGAAGGTCGGTTCTTC. Translation: CASSPGLAEGRFF. The chain links TRBV11-3 to TRBJ2-1; 11 bases map to TRBD2. CDR1 SGHNT and CDR2 YENEEA come from the germline V gene. This CDR3 comprises 13 residues. V lost 5 bases to trimming and J lost 15 bases; unmatched junction nucleotides: 9.

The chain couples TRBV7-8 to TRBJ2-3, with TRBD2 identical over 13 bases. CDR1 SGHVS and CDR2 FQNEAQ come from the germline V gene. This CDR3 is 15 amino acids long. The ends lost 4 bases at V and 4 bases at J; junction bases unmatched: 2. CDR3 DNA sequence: TGTGCCAGCAGCTCAGGACTAGCGGGGGCAGATACGCAGTATTTT. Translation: CASSSGLAGADTQYF.

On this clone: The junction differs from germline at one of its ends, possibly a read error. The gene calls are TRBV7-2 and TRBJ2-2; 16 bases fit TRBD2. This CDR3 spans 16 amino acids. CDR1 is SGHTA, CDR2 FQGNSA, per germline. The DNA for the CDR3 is TGTGCCAGCAGCATGGGACTAGCGGGAGGGGCCGGGGAACTGTTTTTT. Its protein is CASSMGLAGGAGELFF.

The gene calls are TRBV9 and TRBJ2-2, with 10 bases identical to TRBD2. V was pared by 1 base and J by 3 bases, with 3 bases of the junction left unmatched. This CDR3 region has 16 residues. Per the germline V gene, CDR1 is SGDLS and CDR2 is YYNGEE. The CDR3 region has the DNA TGTGCCAGCAGCGTAAGCGGGAGGGCCGACACCGGGGAGCTGTTTTTT. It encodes CASSVSGRADTGELFF.

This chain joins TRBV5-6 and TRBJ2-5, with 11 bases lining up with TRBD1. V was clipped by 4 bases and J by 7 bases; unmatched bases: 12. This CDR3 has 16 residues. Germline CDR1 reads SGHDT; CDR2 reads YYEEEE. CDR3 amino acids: CASSQNRDRGIMTQYF. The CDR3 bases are TGTGCCAGCAGCCAGAACCGGGACAGGGGGATTATGACCCAGTACTTC.

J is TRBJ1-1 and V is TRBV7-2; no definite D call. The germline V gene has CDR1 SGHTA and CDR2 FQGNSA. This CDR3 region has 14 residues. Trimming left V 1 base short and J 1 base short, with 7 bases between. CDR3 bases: TGTGCCAGCAGCTTAGGAGGTACGAACACTGAAGCTTTCTTT. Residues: CASSLGGTNTEAFF. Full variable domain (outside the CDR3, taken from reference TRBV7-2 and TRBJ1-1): GAGVSQSPSNKVTEKGKDVELRCDPISGHTALYWYRQSLGQGLEFLIYFQGNSAPDKSGLPSDRFSAERTGGSVSTLTIQRTQQEDSAVYLCASSLGGTNTEAFFGQGTRLTVV.

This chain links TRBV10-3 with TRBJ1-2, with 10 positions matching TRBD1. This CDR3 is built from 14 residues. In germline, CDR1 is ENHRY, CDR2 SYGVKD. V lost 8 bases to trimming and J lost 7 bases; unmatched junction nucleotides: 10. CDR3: CAISRPTGGVGYTF. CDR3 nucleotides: TGTGCCATCTCGAGACCGACAGGGGGCGTTGGCTACACCTTC.

CDR3 coding DNA: TGTGCCAGTAGTATCGGGGTCCTTAGCGAGCAGTACTTC. It yields the protein CASSIGVLSEQYF. V is TRBV19 and J is TRBJ2-7; D possibly corresponds to TRBD2 (5 bases). The V end lost 3 bases, the J end lost 6 bases, and 12 bases lay between the germline ends. Germline V lookup: CDR1 LNHDA, CDR2 SQIVND (reference sequence). The CDR3 consists of 13 residues.

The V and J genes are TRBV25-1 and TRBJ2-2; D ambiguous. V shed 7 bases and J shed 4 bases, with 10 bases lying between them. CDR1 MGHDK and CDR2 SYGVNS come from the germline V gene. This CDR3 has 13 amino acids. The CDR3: CASTRSVTGELFF. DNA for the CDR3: TGTGCCAGCACCCGCAGTGTCACCGGGGAGCTGTTTTTT.

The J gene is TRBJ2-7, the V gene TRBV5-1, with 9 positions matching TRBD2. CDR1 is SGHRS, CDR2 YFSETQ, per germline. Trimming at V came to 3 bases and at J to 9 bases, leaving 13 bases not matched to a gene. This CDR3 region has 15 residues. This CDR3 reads CASSSQLAGTGVQYF. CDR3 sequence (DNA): TGCGCCAGCAGCTCCCAACTAGCGGGCACGGGGGTGCAGTACTTC.